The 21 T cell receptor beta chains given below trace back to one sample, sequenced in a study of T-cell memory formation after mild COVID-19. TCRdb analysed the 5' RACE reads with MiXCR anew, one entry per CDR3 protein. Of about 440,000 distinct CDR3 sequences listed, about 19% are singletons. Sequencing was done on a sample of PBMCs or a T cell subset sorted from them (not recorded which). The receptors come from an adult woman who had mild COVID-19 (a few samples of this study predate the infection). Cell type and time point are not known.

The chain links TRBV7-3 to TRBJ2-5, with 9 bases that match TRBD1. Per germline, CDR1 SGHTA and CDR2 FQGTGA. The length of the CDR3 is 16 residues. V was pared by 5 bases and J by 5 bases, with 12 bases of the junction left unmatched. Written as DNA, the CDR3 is TGTGCCAGCAGCGAGACCGGGACAGGGAGGTTGGAGACCCAGTACTTC. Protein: CASSETGTGRLETQYF. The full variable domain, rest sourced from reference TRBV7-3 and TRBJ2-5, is GAGVSQTPSNKVTEKGKYVELRCDPISGHTALYWYRQSLGQGPEFLIYFQGTGAADDSGLPNDRFFAVRPEGSVSTLKIQRTERGDSAVYLCASSETGTGRLETQYFGPGTRLLVL.

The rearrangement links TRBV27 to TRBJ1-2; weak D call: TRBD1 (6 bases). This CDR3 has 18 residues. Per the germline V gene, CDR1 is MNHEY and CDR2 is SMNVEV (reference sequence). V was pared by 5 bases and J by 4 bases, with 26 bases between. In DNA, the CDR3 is TGTGCCAGCAGTCCGTTGAAACACACAGGGCCCGTTGGCTATGGCTACACCTTC. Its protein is CASSPLKHTGPVGYGYTF.

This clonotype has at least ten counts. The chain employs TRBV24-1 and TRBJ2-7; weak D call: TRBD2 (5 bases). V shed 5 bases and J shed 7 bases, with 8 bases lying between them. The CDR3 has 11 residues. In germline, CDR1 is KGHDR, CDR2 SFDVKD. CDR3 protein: CATSVGEEQYF. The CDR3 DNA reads TGTGCCACCAGTGTCGGGGAAGAGCAGTACTTC.

The CDR3 is CASRGTSGGALANTGELFF. CDR3 sequence (DNA): TGTGCCAGCAGGGGGACTAGCGGGGGGGCGCTCGCGAACACCGGGGAGCTGTTTTTT. The chain employs TRBV6-5 and TRBJ2-2; 16 bases are shared with TRBD2. Trimming at V came to 6 bases and at J to 0 bases, leaving 7 bases not matched to a gene. The CDR3 is 19 amino acids. CDR1 is MNHEY and CDR2 is SVGAGI in the germline V gene.

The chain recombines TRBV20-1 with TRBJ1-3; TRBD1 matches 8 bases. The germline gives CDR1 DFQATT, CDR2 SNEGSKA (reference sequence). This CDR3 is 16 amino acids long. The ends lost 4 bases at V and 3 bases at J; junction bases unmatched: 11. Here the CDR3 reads CSATTLQGVIGNTIYF. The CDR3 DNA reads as TGCAGTGCTACAACCTTACAGGGGGTGATTGGAAACACCATATATTTT.

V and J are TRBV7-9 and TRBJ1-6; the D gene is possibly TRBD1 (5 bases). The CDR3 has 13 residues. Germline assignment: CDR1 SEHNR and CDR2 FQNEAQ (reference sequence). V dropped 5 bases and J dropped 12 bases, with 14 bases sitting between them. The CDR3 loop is CASSPEGAVPLHF. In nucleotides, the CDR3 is TGTGCCAGCAGCCCAGAAGGGGCAGTACCCCTCCACTTT.

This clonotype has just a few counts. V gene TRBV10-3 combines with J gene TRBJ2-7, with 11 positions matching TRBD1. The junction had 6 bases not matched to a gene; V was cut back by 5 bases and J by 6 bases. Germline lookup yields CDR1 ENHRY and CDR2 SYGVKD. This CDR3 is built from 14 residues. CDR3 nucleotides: TGTGCCATCAGTCGGGACAGGGGGACCGGCGAGCAGTACTTC. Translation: CAISRDRGTGEQYF.

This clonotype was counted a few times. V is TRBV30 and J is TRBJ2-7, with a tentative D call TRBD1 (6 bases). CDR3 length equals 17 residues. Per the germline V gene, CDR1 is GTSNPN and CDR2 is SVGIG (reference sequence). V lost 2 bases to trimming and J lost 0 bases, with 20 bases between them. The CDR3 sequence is CAWSRPKDRKFSYEQYF. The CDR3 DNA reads TGTGCCTGGAGTCGCCCCAAAGACAGGAAATTCTCCTACGAGCAGTACTTC. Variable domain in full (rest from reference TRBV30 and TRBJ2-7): SQTIHQWPATLVQPVGSPLSLECTVEGTSNPNLYWYRQAAGRGLQLLFYSVGIGQISSEVPQNLSASRPQDRQFILSSKKLLLSDSGFYLCAWSRPKDRKFSYEQYFGPGTRLTVT.

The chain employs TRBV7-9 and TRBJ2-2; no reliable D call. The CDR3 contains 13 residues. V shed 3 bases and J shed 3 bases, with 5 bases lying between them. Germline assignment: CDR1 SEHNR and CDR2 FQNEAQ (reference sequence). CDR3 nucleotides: TGTGCCAGCAGCTTGAAGTACACCGGGGAGCTGTTTTTT. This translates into CASSLKYTGELFF. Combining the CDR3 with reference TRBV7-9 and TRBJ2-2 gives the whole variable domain DTGVSQNPRHKITKRGQNVTFRCDPISEHNRLYWYRQTLGQGPEFLTYFQNEAQLEKSRLLSDRFSAERPKGSFSTLEIQRTEQGDSAMYLCASSLKYTGELFFGEGSRLTVL.

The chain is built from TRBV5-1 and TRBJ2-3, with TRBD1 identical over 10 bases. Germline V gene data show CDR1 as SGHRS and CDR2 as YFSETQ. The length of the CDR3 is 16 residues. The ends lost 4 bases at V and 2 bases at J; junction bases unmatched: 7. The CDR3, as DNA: TGCGCCAGCAGCCCCGAGACAGGGGGCTTCACAGATACGCAGTATTTT. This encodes CASSPETGGFTDTQYF.

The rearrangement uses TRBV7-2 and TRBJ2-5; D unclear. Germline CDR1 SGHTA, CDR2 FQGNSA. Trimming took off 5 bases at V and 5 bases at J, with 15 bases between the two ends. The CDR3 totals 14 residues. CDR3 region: CASSPQGRSETQYF. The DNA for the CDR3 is TGTGCCAGCAGCCCGCAAGGTAGATCGGAGACCCAGTACTTC.

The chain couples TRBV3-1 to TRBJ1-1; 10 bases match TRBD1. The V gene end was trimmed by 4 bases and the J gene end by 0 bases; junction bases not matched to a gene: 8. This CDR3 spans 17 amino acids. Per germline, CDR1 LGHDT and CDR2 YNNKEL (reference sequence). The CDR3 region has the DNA TGTGCCAGCAGCCCACGACAGGGGGCACGCATGAACACTGAAGCTTTCTTT. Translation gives CASSPRQGARMNTEAFF.

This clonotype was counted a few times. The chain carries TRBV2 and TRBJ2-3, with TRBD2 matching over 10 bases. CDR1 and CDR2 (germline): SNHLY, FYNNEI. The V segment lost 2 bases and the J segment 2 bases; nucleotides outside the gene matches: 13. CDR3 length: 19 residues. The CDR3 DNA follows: TGTGCCAGCAGTGAATTCGGGTGGCTAGCGGGGGCCTCCACAGATACGCAGTATTTT. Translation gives CASSEFGWLAGASTDTQYF.

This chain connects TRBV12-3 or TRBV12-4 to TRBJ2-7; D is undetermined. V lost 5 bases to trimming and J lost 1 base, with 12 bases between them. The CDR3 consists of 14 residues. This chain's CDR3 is CASSLRVGSYEQYF. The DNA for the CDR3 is TGTGCCAGCAGTCTCCGGGTGGGGTCCTACGAGCAGTACTTC.

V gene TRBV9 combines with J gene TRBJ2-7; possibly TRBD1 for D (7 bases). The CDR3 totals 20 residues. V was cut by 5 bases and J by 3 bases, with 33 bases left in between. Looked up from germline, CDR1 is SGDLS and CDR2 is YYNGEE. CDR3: CASRDEKVEEGASPIYEQYF. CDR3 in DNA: TGTGCCAGCAGGGACGAGAAGGTGGAGGAGGGGGCGAGCCCGATCTACGAGCAGTACTTC.

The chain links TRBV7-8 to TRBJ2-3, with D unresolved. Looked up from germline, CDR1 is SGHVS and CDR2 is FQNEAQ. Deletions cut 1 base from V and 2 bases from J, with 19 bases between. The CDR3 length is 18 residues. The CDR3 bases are TGTGCCAGCAGCTTAGGGCCCGGCGCAACCCCCCACACAGATACGCAGTATTTT. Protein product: CASSLGPGATPHTDTQYF.

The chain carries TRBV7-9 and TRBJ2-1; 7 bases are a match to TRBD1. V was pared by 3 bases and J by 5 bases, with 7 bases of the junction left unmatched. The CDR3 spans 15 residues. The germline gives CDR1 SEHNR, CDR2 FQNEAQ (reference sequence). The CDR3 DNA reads TGTGCCAGCAGCTTTCGGACAGGTGGAGACAATGAGCAGTTCTTC. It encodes CASSFRTGGDNEQFF.

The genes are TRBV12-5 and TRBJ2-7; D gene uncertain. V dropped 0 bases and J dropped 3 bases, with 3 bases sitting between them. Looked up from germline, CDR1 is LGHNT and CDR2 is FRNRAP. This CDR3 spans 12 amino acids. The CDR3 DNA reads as TGTGCTAGTGGTTTGGTTGACTACGAGCAGTACTTC. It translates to CASGLVDYEQYF.

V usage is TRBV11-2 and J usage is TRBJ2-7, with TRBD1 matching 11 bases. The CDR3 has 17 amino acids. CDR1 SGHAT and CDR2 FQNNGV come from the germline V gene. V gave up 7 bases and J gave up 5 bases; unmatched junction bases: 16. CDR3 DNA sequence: TGTGCCAGCATCTTTTTGGGGGCCGGACAGGGGGCAGACGAGCAGTACTTC. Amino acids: CASIFLGAGQGADEQYF.

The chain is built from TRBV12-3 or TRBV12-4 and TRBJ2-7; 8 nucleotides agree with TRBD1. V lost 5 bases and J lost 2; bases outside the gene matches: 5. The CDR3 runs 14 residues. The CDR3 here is CASSRTGPAYEQYF. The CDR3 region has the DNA TGTGCCAGCAGTAGGACAGGGCCAGCCTACGAGCAGTACTTC.

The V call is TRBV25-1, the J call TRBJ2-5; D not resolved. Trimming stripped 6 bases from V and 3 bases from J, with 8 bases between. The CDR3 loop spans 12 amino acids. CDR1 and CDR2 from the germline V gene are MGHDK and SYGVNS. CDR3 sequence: CASRPGKETQYF. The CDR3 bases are TGTGCCAGCAGACCCGGCAAAGAGACCCAGTACTTC. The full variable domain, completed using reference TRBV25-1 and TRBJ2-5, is EADIYQTPRYLVIGTGKKITLECSQTMGHDKMYWYQQDPGMELHLIHYSYGVNSTEKGDLSSESTVSRIRTEHFPLTLESARPSHTSQYLCASRPGKETQYFGPGTRLLVL.